The entry below describes one T cell receptor (beta chain). Antigen specificity is unknown. This specimen belongs to a study of OX40 agonist ivuxolimab in advanced cancers. Study-wide context: The patients' treatment was ivuxolimab, an agonistic anti-OX40 (CD134) antibody.

V lost 2 bases and J lost 5, with 9 bases in between. This CDR3 is 14 amino acids long. Germline V CDR1 and CDR2: KGHSH, LQKENI. The study, taken as a whole, reports: By week 6 at 0.1 to 3.0 mg/kg, blood CD4+ and CD8+ T cells had expanded clonally.

Assay: immunoSEQ multiplex PCR; the TCRdb copy retains only in-frame clones and omits some. The sample lists roughly 66,000 clones, approximately 80% occurring once. The sequence was obtained from an adult with an advanced solid tumor such as melanoma, head and neck, liver or kidney cancer. The genes are TRBV18 and TRBJ2-2; a weak D match, TRBD2 (6 bases). The sequenced sample was CD4+ or CD8+ T cells sorted from blood, obtained in a trial of the OX40 agonist ivuxolimab. The CDR3 sequence is CASSPIGGTGELFF. The CDR3 DNA follows: TGTGCCAGCTCACCAATAGGAGGGACCGGGGAGCTGTTTTTT.